Presented here are 26 T cell receptor beta chains from one specimen sequenced in a study of blood T cell repertoires in COVID-19. The repertoire was sequenced with immunoSEQ multiplex PCR; TCRdb's copy has only in-frame clones and lacks some. Counted here are some 180,000 clones, 80% occurring once; the ten biggest clones make up approximately 14%. Material: PBMCs or T cells enriched from blood (not recorded which). The receptors come from a man aged 60 to 75 who had been exposed to COVID-19.

A few counts support this clone. The chain carries TRBV2 and TRBJ2-7; TRBD1 agrees at 7 bases. The trim removed 3 bases at V and 0 bases at J, leaving 5 bases unmatched. The CDR3 has 15 amino acids. The germline V gene encodes CDR1 SNHLY and CDR2 FYNNEI. The CDR3 reads CASSESGGSSYEQYF. The CDR3 region has the DNA TGTGCCAGCAGTGAGTCAGGGGGAAGCTCCTACGAGCAGTACTTC.

CDR3 loop: CASSLTDSAGNSPLHF. The CDR3 nucleotides read TGTGCCAGCAGCCTGACAGACAGCGCGGGGAATTCACCCCTCCACTTT. This chain joins TRBV9 and TRBJ1-6, with a possible D match to TRBD1 (5 bases). Trimming cost V 4 bases and J 7 bases, with 18 bases left between them. Per germline, CDR1 SGDLS and CDR2 YYNGEE. The CDR3 consists of 16 residues.

V usage is TRBV19 and J usage is TRBJ1-1; the match to TRBD1 covers 8 bases. The V segment lost 7 bases and the J segment 1 base; nucleotides outside the gene matches: 11. The CDR3 spans 16 residues. Per the germline V gene, CDR1 is LNHDA and CDR2 is SQIVND (reference sequence). The CDR3: CASNYRPGTGNTEAFF. In nucleotides, the CDR3 is TGTGCCAGTAATTATCGCCCCGGGACAGGGAACACTGAAGCTTTCTTT.

The chain joins TRBV5-1 to TRBJ2-1; TRBD2 matches 8 bases. There are 15 residues in the CDR3. Per germline, CDR1 SGHRS and CDR2 YFSETQ. V was clipped by 6 bases and J by 3 bases; unmatched bases: 8. CDR3 nucleotides: TGCGCCAGCACCCGGACCGGGGGGGACTACAATGAGCAGTTCTTC. Protein: CASTRTGGDYNEQFF. Based on the CDR3 plus reference TRBV5-1 and TRBJ2-1, the full variable domain is KAGVTQTPRYLIKTRGQQVTLSCSPISGHRSVSWYQQTPGQGLQFLFEYFSETQRNKGNFPGRFSGRQFSNSRSEMNVSTLELGDSALYLCASTRTGGDYNEQFFGPGTRLTVL.

The J gene is TRBJ2-1, the V gene TRBV7-2; TRBD1 matches 7 bases. Germline V gene data show CDR1 as SGHTA and CDR2 as FQGNSA. V was pared by 0 bases and J by 4 bases, with 6 bases of the junction left unmatched. There are 16 residues in the CDR3. CDR3 amino acids: CASSLALQGWYNEQFF. The CDR3 DNA reads TGTGCCAGCAGCTTAGCGCTACAGGGGTGGTACAATGAGCAGTTCTTC.

The chain is built from TRBV5-1 and TRBJ2-1; the match to TRBD1 covers 7 bases. CDR3 length: 12 amino acids. CDR1 and CDR2 from the germline V gene are SGHRS and YFSETQ. The V and J ends lost 3 bases and 14 bases, in that order; junction bases with no gene match: 8. The CDR3 here is CASSWSPGTEFF. Here the CDR3 DNA reads TGCGCCAGCAGCTGGAGTCCCGGGACAGAGTTCTTC.

V gene TRBV6-5 combines with J gene TRBJ1-1, with a tentative D call TRBD1 (5 bases). Trimming took off 5 bases at V and 0 bases at J, with 13 bases between the two ends. Germline lookup yields CDR1 MNHEY and CDR2 SVGAGI. CDR3 length: 15 amino acids. The CDR3 sequence: CASSIPQGMNTEAFF. The CDR3 region has the DNA TGTGCCAGCAGTATCCCCCAGGGAATGAACACTGAAGCTTTCTTT.

The count of this clone is one. The chain recombines TRBV4-3 with TRBJ1-3; D unclear. This CDR3 has 15 residues. Deletions cut 3 bases from V and 0 bases from J, with 9 bases between. Germline V lookup: CDR1 LGHNA, CDR2 YSLEER. This chain's CDR3 is CASSQLSSSGNTIYF. The CDR3 nucleotides read TGCGCCAGCAGCCAGTTGTCCTCCTCTGGAAACACCATATATTTT.

The rearrangement links TRBV5-1 to TRBJ2-2, with 8 bases matching TRBD1. This CDR3 has 16 residues. V shed 2 bases, J shed 6 bases, and the junction held 9 bases outside the gene matches. From germline, CDR1 is SGHRS and CDR2 YFSETQ. This CDR3 is CASSLGGQGASGELFF. DNA of the CDR3: TGCGCCAGCAGCTTAGGAGGTCAGGGGGCATCCGGGGAGCTGTTTTTT.

The chain combines TRBV14 with TRBJ2-7, with 7 bases that match TRBD1. The CDR3 spans 13 residues. V lost 7 bases and J lost 3; bases outside the gene matches: 6. Germline V gene lookup returns CDR1 SGHDN and CDR2 FVKESK. The CDR3 nucleotides are TGTGCCAGCACCCAGGCAGGGGGCTACGAGCAGTACTTC. As protein: CASTQAGGYEQYF.

The chain employs TRBV3-1 (or the pseudogene TRBV3-2) and TRBJ2-7; possible D gene TRBD1, 5 bases. Germline CDR1 reads LGHDT; CDR2 reads YNNKEL (reference sequence). V dropped 4 bases and J dropped 0 bases, with 7 bases sitting between them. The CDR3 is made up of 13 amino acids. CDR3 in DNA: TGTGCCAGCAGCCGGGGCCGCTCCTACGAGCAGTACTTC. Translated: CASSRGRSYEQYF.

The V call is TRBV27, the J call TRBJ1-2, with D unresolved. This CDR3 is built from 13 residues. Trimming removed 3 bases from V and 4 bases from J, with 9 bases in between. CDR1 is MNHEY, CDR2 SMNVEV, per germline (reference sequence). The DNA for the CDR3 is TGTGCCAGCAGTTTCGGGGTGGGCTATGGCTACACCTTC. This encodes CASSFGVGYGYTF.

V and J are TRBV7-7 and TRBJ1-1; TRBD1 aligns across 7 bases. CDR3 length: 13 amino acids. With V trimmed by 1 base and J by 7 bases, 3 bases remained unmatched. Looked up from germline, CDR1 is SSHAT and CDR2 is FNYEAQ (reference sequence). CDR3: CASSLDQGGEAFF. The DNA for the CDR3 is TGTGCCAGCAGCTTAGATCAGGGGGGTGAAGCTTTCTTT.

This chain joins TRBV6-2 or TRBV6-3 and TRBJ1-4; D uncertain. The germline gives CDR1 MNHEY, CDR2 SVGEGT. The CDR3 is 16 amino acids. V was shortened by 3 bases and J by 0 bases, with 11 bases between the two germline ends. For the CDR3, the DNA is TGTGCCAGCAGTTATCGTACTGGGCCAACTAATGAAAAACTGTTTTTT. Translated, it gives CASSYRTGPTNEKLFF.

This clone was counted a few times. CDR3 in amino acids: CASSVEAGGPYEQYF. The CDR3 nucleotides read TGTGCCAGCAGCGTAGAAGCGGGAGGGCCCTACGAGCAGTACTTC. The chain recombines TRBV9 with TRBJ2-7; 10 bases fit TRBD2. Looked up from germline, CDR1 is SGDLS and CDR2 is YYNGEE. V trimming: 0 bases; J trimming: 2 bases; junction bases outside the gene matches: 2. The CDR3 spans 15 residues.

The CDR3 bases are TGTGCCAGCAGTACACAGGGTCCGTGGGGTTACAATGAGCAGTTCTTC. This codes for CASSTQGPWGYNEQFF. The chain combines TRBV27 with TRBJ2-1, with a tentative D call TRBD1 (6 bases). There are 16 residues in the CDR3. The germline CDR1 and CDR2 sequences are MNHEY and SMNVEV (reference sequence). V was shortened by 5 bases and J by 4 bases, with 18 bases between the two germline ends.

V is TRBV5-6 and J is TRBJ1-2; tentatively, D is TRBD1 (5 bases). Trimming left V 5 bases short and J 3 bases short, with 17 bases between. The CDR3 totals 15 residues. Per germline, CDR1 SGHDT and CDR2 YYEEEE. The CDR3 region is CASSQTGGKHYGYTF. DNA for the CDR3: TGTGCCAGCAGTCAAACGGGGGGAAAACACTATGGCTACACCTTC.

The V call is TRBV28, the J call TRBJ2-3, with a tentative D call TRBD1 (5 bases). Deletions cut 5 bases from V and 0 bases from J, with 15 bases between. The CDR3 is 16 residues long. The germline gives CDR1 MDHEN, CDR2 SYDVKM. The CDR3 region is CASSSEGVTSTDTQYF. DNA for the CDR3: TGTGCCAGCAGTAGCGAAGGGGTTACTAGCACAGATACGCAGTATTTT. Variable domain in full (rest from reference TRBV28 and TRBJ2-3): DVKVTQSSRYLVKRTGEKVFLECVQDMDHENMFWYRQDPGLGLRLIYFSYDVKMKEKGDIPEGYSVSREKKERFSLILESASTNQTSMYLCASSSEGVTSTDTQYFGPGTRLTVL.

The gene calls are TRBV3-1 (or the pseudogene TRBV3-2) and TRBJ2-3; D unresolved. This CDR3 has 14 residues. Germline CDR1 is LGHDT and CDR2 is YNNKEL (reference sequence). V lost 0 bases, J lost 10 bases, and 14 bases lay in between. CDR3 sequence: CASSQDNAPRAQYF. The CDR3, as DNA: TGTGCCAGCAGCCAAGATAACGCGCCTCGTGCGCAGTATTTT.

The CDR3 bases are TGCAGCGTTGAGACAGGGTTAGGTGGAAACACCATATATTTT. Its translation: CSVETGLGGNTIYF. This chain uses TRBV29-1 with TRBJ1-3; 7 bases line up with TRBD1. The CDR3 is 14 residues long. The V gene's germline CDR1 is SQVTM and CDR2 ANQGSEA. V lost 3 bases and J lost 3; bases outside the gene matches: 5.

This clone was observed a handful of times. The chain carries TRBV7-2 and TRBJ1-3; D is perhaps TRBD1 (6 bases). The CDR3 is 15 residues long. V lost 2 bases and J lost 0, with 8 bases in between. CDR1 and CDR2 (germline): SGHTA, FQGNSA. The CDR3 sequence: CASSLQTGSGNTIYF. CDR3 in DNA: TGTGCCAGCAGCTTACAGACAGGCTCTGGAAACACCATATATTTT.

This clone was picked up a small number of times. The chain links TRBV29-1 to TRBJ2-7; TRBD1 aligns across 8 bases. This CDR3 has 15 residues. Losses at the gene ends were 3 bases for V and 4 bases for J; bases not matched to a gene: 11. CDR1 is SQVTM, CDR2 ANQGSEA, per germline. The CDR3 DNA reads TGCAGCGTTGATCTCGGACAGGGCTTTGGGTACGAGCAGTACTTC. Translating gives CSVDLGQGFGYEQYF.

V gene TRBV4-1 combines with J gene TRBJ1-2; D not certain. The V and J ends lost 0 bases and 4 bases respectively, with 9 bases between them. Germline V gives CDR1 MGHRA, CDR2 YSYEKL. The CDR3 is made up of 14 amino acids. CDR3 in amino acids: CASSQDRQVYGYTF. DNA of the CDR3: TGCGCCAGCAGCCAAGATCGGCAGGTCTATGGCTACACCTTC.

This sequence joins TRBV29-1 and TRBJ1-2; 8 bases align to TRBD1. This CDR3 spans 14 amino acids. J was trimmed by 2 bases and V by 2 bases; bases with no gene match: 4. The germline V gene has CDR1 SQVTM and CDR2 ANQGSEA. The CDR3 loop reads CSVEQGARNYGYTF. The DNA of the CDR3 is TGCAGCGTTGAACAGGGGGCTCGGAACTATGGCTACACCTTC.

The genes are TRBV30 and TRBJ2-7; 11 positions agree with TRBD2. V shed 2 bases and J 7 bases; nucleotides not matched to a gene: 7. The CDR3 has 14 residues. Germline CDR1 reads GTSNPN; CDR2 reads SVGIG (reference sequence). CDR3 nucleotides: TGTGCCTGGAGTCCCCCTAGCGGGAGGCGGGAGCAGTACTTC. Translation gives CAWSPPSGRREQYF.

The gene calls are TRBV6-6 and TRBJ1-2, with D possibly matching TRBD1 (6 bases). Trimming pared 0 bases from V and 2 bases from J, leaving 10 bases between. Per the germline V gene, CDR1 is MNHNY and CDR2 is SVGAGI (reference sequence). The CDR3 consists of 15 residues. The CDR3 here is CASSYSSGANYGYTF. Written as DNA, the CDR3 is TGTGCCAGCAGTTACTCGTCAGGGGCCAACTATGGCTACACCTTC.